These 21 T cell receptor beta chains originate from one sample sequenced in a study of blood T cell repertoires in COVID-19 (dated by TCRdb to the early 2020s). Receptors were amplified or captured by the immunoSEQ multiplex PCR assay. TCRdb's version of the immuneACCESS table is confined to in-frame rearrangements and falls short of the full clone set. An unresolved V gene accounts for under half of the shortfall where checked; the remainder is of unknown origin. This sample lists approximately 490,000 clones; around 90% were detected once. The ten biggest clones cover 0.65% to 0.9% of the sample. Input material: PBMCs or T cells enriched from blood (not recorded which). Receptors originate from a woman aged 18-29 years who had recovered from COVID-19.

The chain combines TRBV19 with TRBJ1-5; D possibly corresponds to TRBD1 (5 bases). Trimming left V 6 bases short and J 9 bases short, with 24 bases between. CDR3 length: 16 residues. Germline V gene sequence: CDR1 LNHDA, CDR2 SQIVND (reference sequence). CDR3: CASSPPEPGWIWPQHF. CDR3 sequence (DNA): TGTGCCAGTAGCCCCCCAGAGCCAGGGTGGATATGGCCCCAGCATTTT.

The genes are TRBV13 and TRBJ2-5; the D gene is possibly TRBD2 (6 bases). This CDR3 spans 14 amino acids. The germline CDR1 and CDR2 sequences are PRHDT and FYEKMQ (reference sequence). V was clipped by 1 base and J by 2 bases, with 8 bases between them. CDR3 coding DNA: TGTGCCAGCAGCTTAGAGGCGGGGCAAGAGACCCAGTACTTC. Protein product: CASSLEAGQETQYF.

This clone was observed a single time. The chain couples TRBV10-3 to TRBJ1-3, with a possible D match to TRBD1 (5 bases). This CDR3 contains 15 residues. From germline, CDR1 is ENHRY and CDR2 SYGVKD. V shed 3 bases and J shed 0 bases, with 9 bases lying between them. In DNA form, the CDR3 reads TGTGCCATCAGTGAAGGGGACTCCTCTGGAAACACCATATATTTT. Translated, it gives CAISEGDSSGNTIYF.

The chain uses TRBV6-5 and TRBJ1-2; the match to TRBD1 covers 9 bases. J gave up 5 bases and V 3 bases, and 10 bases lay outside the gene matches. The germline V gene has CDR1 MNHEY and CDR2 SVGAGI. The CDR3 runs 16 residues. The CDR3 region has the DNA TGTGCCAGCAGTTATCAATCGGGACAGGGAGGGTATGGCTACACCTTC. This sequence encodes CASSYQSGQGGYGYTF.

This clone appeared once. The rearrangement joins TRBV5-1 to TRBJ1-1; 8 nucleotides match TRBD1. The germline CDR1 and CDR2 sequences are SGHRS and YFSETQ. The CDR3 has 14 residues. V lost 4 bases and J lost 4; bases outside the gene matches: 6. Here the CDR3 reads CASSDQQGGTEAFF. CDR3 DNA sequence: TGCGCCAGCAGCGATCAACAGGGGGGCACTGAAGCTTTCTTT.

The V gene is TRBV4-2, the J gene TRBJ2-7; 7 bases agree with TRBD2. V trimming: 0 bases; J trimming: 5 bases; junction bases outside the gene matches: 4. This CDR3 comprises 14 residues. Germline V gene sequence: CDR1 LGHNA, CDR2 YNFKEQ. CDR3 sequence (DNA): TGTGCCAGCAGCCAAGATCAGGGAGGGGACGAGCAGTACTTC. Residues: CASSQDQGGDEQYF.

This clone is a singleton in its sample. V and J are TRBV19 and TRBJ1-1; the match to TRBD1 covers 7 bases. J lost 0 bases, V lost 5 bases, and 3 bases had no gene match. The CDR3 runs 14 residues. The germline CDR1 and CDR2 sequences are LNHDA and SQIVND (reference sequence). The CDR3 coding sequence is TGTGCCAGTAGTCCGCAGGGGGTGAACACTGAAGCTTTCTTT. It yields the protein CASSPQGVNTEAFF.

CDR3 amino acids: CAISPSGGEGDTQYF. In DNA, the CDR3 is TGTGCCATCAGTCCTAGCGGGGGGGAGGGAGATACGCAGTATTTT. The rearrangement links TRBV10-3 to TRBJ2-3; 12 bases match TRBD2. The V and J ends lost 5 bases and 5 bases, in that order; junction bases with no gene match: 5. This CDR3 region has 15 residues. The germline V gene encodes CDR1 ENHRY and CDR2 SYGVKD.

This clone was counted a few times. The chain employs TRBV12-3 or TRBV12-4 and TRBJ1-1, with 7 bases fitting TRBD1. The CDR3 contains 12 residues. Germline trimming cut 6 bases from V and 14 bases from J; bases unmatched to any gene: 12. The CDR3: CASSSVGGHSFF. CDR3 in DNA: TGTGCCAGCAGCTCCGTAGGGGGCCATAGCTTCTTT.

The V and J genes are TRBV10-1 and TRBJ2-7; 7 nucleotides line up with TRBD1. Trimming at V came to 5 bases and at J to 10 bases, leaving 8 bases not matched to a gene. The CDR3 spans 12 residues. Germline V gene sequence: CDR1 WNHNN, CDR2 SYGVQD (reference sequence). The CDR3 reads CASSLDRVHQYF. The CDR3 nucleotides are TGCGCCAGCAGTCTCGACAGGGTTCATCAGTACTTC.

This sequence joins TRBV12-5 and TRBJ1-5; a weak D match, TRBD1 (5 bases). The length of the CDR3 is 15 residues. Germline CDR1 is LGHNT and CDR2 is FRNRAP. V lost 1 base, J lost 3 bases, and 10 bases lay in between. The CDR3 protein is CASGLGQHLNQPQHF. The CDR3 DNA follows: TGTGCTAGTGGTTTGGGACAGCACCTCAATCAGCCCCAGCATTTT.

The CDR3 is CASSPPAGESGELFF. As DNA, the CDR3 is TGTGCCAGCTCACCACCGGCAGGGGAATCCGGGGAGCTGTTTTTT. The V call is TRBV18, the J call TRBJ2-2; D possibly corresponds to TRBD1 (6 bases). V lost 0 bases and J 6 bases, leaving 11 bases between the germline ends. The germline CDR1 and CDR2 sequences are KGHSH and LQKENI. The CDR3 runs to 15 residues.

This chain joins TRBV18 and TRBJ1-6; perhaps TRBD1 as D (5 bases). Trimming took 3 bases from V and 5 from J, leaving 11 bases between them. The length of the CDR3 is 15 residues. Germline values: CDR1 KGHSH, CDR2 LQKENI. The CDR3 coding sequence is TGTGCCAGCTCACCTGCGGGGGTCGATAATTCACCCCTCCACTTT. This gives the protein CASSPAGVDNSPLHF. Filled out from reference TRBV18 and TRBJ1-6, the complete variable domain reads NAGVMQNPRHLVRRRGQEARLRCSPMKGHSHVYWYRQLPEEGLKFMVYLQKENIIDESGMPKERFSAEFPKEGPSILRIQQVVRGDSAAYFCASSPAGVDNSPLHFGNGTRLTVT.

V usage is TRBV28 and J usage is TRBJ1-2; D remains unclear. The CDR3 runs 16 residues. V was pared by 3 bases and J by 0 bases, with 14 bases between. From germline, CDR1 is MDHEN and CDR2 SYDVKM. The CDR3 nucleotides are TGTGCCAGCAGTTTTTTTTCCAGACTCACTAACTATGGCTACACCTTC. Protein product: CASSFFSRLTNYGYTF.

The genes are TRBV2 and TRBJ1-6, with D unclear. Germline-derived CDR1 and CDR2 are SNHLY and FYNNEI. This CDR3 is 13 amino acids long. The V and J ends lost 7 bases and 7 bases respectively, with 11 bases between them. The CDR3 nucleotides read TGTGCCAGCAATTACGGGATCAATTCACCCCTCCACTTT. This encodes CASNYGINSPLHF.

The J gene is TRBJ2-1, the V gene TRBV27; weak D call: TRBD2 (5 bases). V dropped 3 bases and J dropped 0 bases, with 6 bases sitting between them. CDR1 is MNHEY and CDR2 is SMNVEV in the germline V gene (reference sequence). There are 14 residues in the CDR3. CDR3 loop: CASSLRVSYNEQFF. Here the CDR3 DNA reads TGTGCCAGCAGTTTGAGGGTCTCCTACAATGAGCAGTTCTTC.

This chain connects TRBV29-1 to TRBJ2-5; D remains ambiguous. V lost 4 bases and J 2 bases, leaving 8 bases between the germline ends. This CDR3 is built from 12 residues. From germline, CDR1 is SQVTM and CDR2 ANQGSEA. The chain's CDR3 is CSVVRSQETQYF. As DNA, the CDR3 is TGCAGCGTTGTTCGCAGTCAAGAGACCCAGTACTTC.

The chain recombines TRBV3-1 (or the pseudogene TRBV3-2) with TRBJ2-4; D call uncertain. The CDR3 loop spans 15 amino acids. The germline V and J ends were trimmed by 1 base and 0 bases, with 7 bases remaining between them. Germline values: CDR1 LGHDT, CDR2 YNNKEL (reference sequence). CDR3 sequence reads: CASSQVRLAKNIQYF. As DNA, the CDR3 is TGTGCCAGCAGCCAAGTGAGACTAGCCAAAAACATTCAGTACTTC.

This clone was seen a single time. This chain uses TRBV3-1 (or the pseudogene TRBV3-2) with TRBJ2-2; D is uncertain. Germline V gene sequence: CDR1 LGHDT, CDR2 YNNKEL (reference sequence). Trimming took 10 bases from V and 0 from J, leaving 9 bases between them. The CDR3 runs 13 residues. CDR3 sequence: CATEKANTGELFF. CDR3 sequence (DNA): TGTGCCACGGAGAAGGCGAACACCGGGGAGCTGTTTTTT.

The rearrangement joins TRBV5-1 to TRBJ1-1, with D unclear. Trimming left V 2 bases short and J 5 bases short, with 10 bases between. Germline CDR1 reads SGHRS; CDR2 reads YFSETQ. The length of the CDR3 is 13 residues. CDR3 coding DNA: TGCGCCAGCAGCTTTATCAGGAGGACTGAAGCTTTCTTT. The encoded protein is CASSFIRRTEAFF.

This chain links TRBV5-6 with TRBJ1-2; D perhaps matches TRBD1 (6 bases). This CDR3 comprises 14 residues. Germline CDR1 and CDR2: SGHDT and YYEEEE. Trimming took off 2 bases at V and 3 bases at J, with 11 bases between the two ends. CDR3 region: CASSFTGNDYGYTF. The CDR3 coding sequence is TGTGCCAGCAGCTTTACAGGGAACGACTATGGCTACACCTTC. Based on the CDR3 plus reference TRBV5-6 and TRBJ1-2, the full variable domain is DAGVTQSPTHLIKTRGQQVTLRCSPKSGHDTVSWYQQALGQGPQFIFQYYEEEERQRGNFPDRFSGHQFPNYSSELNVNALLLGDSALYLCASSFTGNDYGYTFGSGTRLTVV.